This passage covers 8 T cell receptor beta chains from one sample sequenced in a study of T cell responses to AZD1222 COVID-19 vaccine. Sequencing was performed with immunoSEQ multiplex PCR; in TCRdb, only in-frame clones are kept and a portion is missing. The profile shows about 99,000 clones, approximately 89% of them singletons. Here the sequenced sample was peripheral blood, taken 28 days after the second AZD1222 dose. The receptor source for this set is an adult who received the AZD1222 COVID-19 vaccine.

The CDR3 sequence is CASRSGSQPQHF. The CDR3 DNA reads as TGTGCCAGCAGGTCTGGGAGTCAGCCCCAGCATTTT. The chain uses TRBV7-2 and TRBJ1-5, with unresolved D. The germline V and J ends were trimmed by 6 bases and 6 bases, with 9 bases remaining between them. In germline, CDR1 is SGHTA, CDR2 FQGNSA. This CDR3 is 12 amino acids long.

V usage is TRBV2 and J usage is TRBJ2-5; D could derive from TRBD1 or TRBD2 (6 bases each). The CDR3 runs 13 residues. The germline V gene encodes CDR1 SNHLY and CDR2 FYNNEI. V was pared by 6 bases and J by 5 bases, with 13 bases between. CDR3 sequence (DNA): TGTGCCAGCAGGACTCGGGGGCCGGAGACCCAGTACTTC. Encoded protein: CASRTRGPETQYF.

The chain recombines TRBV6-5 with TRBJ2-5, with unresolved D. V gave up 8 bases and J gave up 4 bases, with 11 bases separating them. This CDR3 spans 12 amino acids. The V gene's germline CDR1 is MNHEY and CDR2 SVGAGI. CDR3 sequence: CASAPIGETQYF. The CDR3 DNA reads TGTGCCAGCGCCCCTATCGGAGAGACCCAGTACTTC.

The chain links TRBV7-9 to TRBJ1-1, with D unresolved. This CDR3 comprises 13 residues. Trimming took off 5 bases at V and 7 bases at J, with 14 bases between the two ends. From germline, CDR1 is SEHNR and CDR2 FQNEAQ (reference sequence). This CDR3 reads CASSRGPGDEAFF. CDR3 DNA: TGTGCCAGCAGCCGCGGGCCAGGTGATGAAGCTTTCTTT.

V is TRBV19 and J is TRBJ2-1, with D possibly matching TRBD2 (6 bases). Germline lookup yields CDR1 LNHDA and CDR2 SQIVND (reference sequence). Trimming took 11 bases from V and 9 from J, leaving 23 bases between them. The CDR3 consists of 14 residues. CDR3 loop: CARVYSTGDGEQFF. CDR3 coding DNA: TGTGCCCGCGTCTATTCAACGGGAGATGGTGAGCAGTTCTTC.

This chain uses TRBV28 with TRBJ1-1; possibly TRBD1 for D (6 bases). Germline-derived CDR1 and CDR2 are MDHEN and SYDVKM. The germline V and J ends were trimmed by 1 base and 2 bases, with 11 bases remaining between them. The CDR3 sequence is 15 residues long. DNA of the CDR3: TGTGCCAGCAGTTTATTCGGGACAAGCAACACTGAAGCTTTCTTT. Protein product: CASSLFGTSNTEAFF.

V gene TRBV6-6 combines with J gene TRBJ1-1; D is unresolved. The CDR3 is made up of 14 amino acids. Deletions cut 0 bases from V and 0 bases from J, with 5 bases between. Germline CDR1 and CDR2: MNHNY and SVGAGI (reference sequence). The CDR3 is CASSYSVLNTEAFF. The CDR3 bases are TGTGCCAGCAGTTACTCTGTACTGAACACTGAAGCTTTCTTT.

This chain joins TRBV7-3 and TRBJ2-2; 9 bases agree with TRBD2. Germline V gene lookup returns CDR1 SGHTA and CDR2 FQGTGA. J gave up 2 bases and V 1 base, and 2 bases lay outside the gene matches. The CDR3 contains 16 residues. CDR3 region: CASSLNLAGNTGELFF. CDR3 in DNA: TGTGCCAGCAGCTTAAATCTAGCGGGAAACACCGGGGAGCTGTTTTTT.